The 25 T cell receptor beta chains in this list originate from one sample, sequenced in a study of metastatic and nonmetastatic thyroid tumors. Thyroid surgery took place with no prior treatment in any patient. TCRdb ran MiXCR on the PCR reads. The sample shows tens of thousands of clones, roughly an eighth of them seen only once. Sequencing was performed on blood. The source of these receptors is a female donor with papillary thyroid cancer or a benign thyroid nodule (not recorded which). Some clones in this sample may be carry-over from other donors' samples.

This clone was counted only a few times. Here the CDR3 DNA reads TGTGCCAGCAGTCCCCTGCAGGGAGGTCCTCAGCCCCAGCATTTT. This sequence encodes CASSPLQGGPQPQHF. The chain carries TRBV12-3 or TRBV12-4 and TRBJ1-5; D is possibly TRBD1 (5 bases). CDR3 length: 15 residues. Trimming left V 5 bases short and J 6 bases short, with 17 bases between.

This clone was seen at least ten times. The gene calls are TRBV5-6 and TRBJ2-3, with 13 positions matching TRBD2. The V gene's germline CDR1 is SGHDT and CDR2 YYEEEE. The CDR3 is made up of 16 amino acids. Unmatched junction bases numbered 5, after V lost 0 bases and J lost 7 bases. The CDR3 reads CASSLVGTSGTNTQYF. The CDR3 coding sequence is TGTGCCAGCAGCTTGGTGGGGACTAGCGGGACAAATACGCAGTATTTT. The complete variable domain, with remaining parts taken from reference TRBV5-6 and TRBJ2-3, reads DAGVTQSPTHLIKTRGQQVTLRCSPKSGHDTVSWYQQALGQGPQFIFQYYEEEERQRGNFPDRFSGHQFPNYSSELNVNALLLGDSALYLCASSLVGTSGTNTQYFGPGTRLTVL.

Remarks on this clone: A much larger clone sits a single nucleotide away, making a read error possible. J is TRBJ1-1 and V is TRBV20-1, with D unclear. The germline CDR1 and CDR2 sequences are DFQATT and SNEGSKA (reference sequence). There are 13 residues in the CDR3. The CDR3 DNA reads as TGCAGTGCTCTCCGGGCCTCGAACACTGAAGATTTCTTT. This sequence encodes CSALRASNTEDFF.

This clone was seen at least ten times. The rearrangement links TRBV19 to TRBJ1-1; D is unresolved. V shed 4 bases and J shed 2 bases, with 14 bases lying between them. Germline V gene lookup returns CDR1 LNHDA and CDR2 SQIVND (reference sequence). The CDR3 runs 15 residues. The CDR3 sequence is CASSTGRGSNTEAFF. The CDR3 region has the DNA TGTGCCAGTAGTACCGGAAGAGGGTCCAACACTGAAGCTTTCTTT.

In this sample, this clone turned up many times. The chain carries TRBV6-2 or TRBV6-3 and TRBJ1-1; D is possibly TRBD1 (6 bases). Germline V gene lookup returns CDR1 MNHEY and CDR2 SVGEGT. This CDR3 is built from 16 residues. V shed 5 bases and J shed 4 bases, with 20 bases lying between them. The CDR3 DNA sequence: TGTGCCAGCAGTACGGTGGACAGACTGATGGGCACTGAAGCTTTCTTT. Translated: CASSTVDRLMGTEAFF.

This clone appeared many times. V usage is TRBV19 and J usage is TRBJ2-7; TRBD2 agrees at 9 bases. J was trimmed by 2 bases and V by 3 bases; bases with no gene match: 2. In germline, CDR1 is LNHDA, CDR2 SQIVND (reference sequence). The CDR3 contains 14 residues. The CDR3 region is CASSILAGTYEQYF. CDR3 DNA sequence: TGTGCCAGTAGTATCCTAGCGGGGACCTACGAGCAGTACTTC.

This clone has a count of ten or more. The chain joins TRBV20-1 to TRBJ2-7; D gene uncertain. This CDR3 is built from 12 residues. Per the germline V gene, CDR1 is DFQATT and CDR2 is SNEGSKA (reference sequence). Trimming shortened V by 0 bases and J by 3 bases, and 6 bases separated the two germline ends. The CDR3: CSARDVFYEQYF. DNA for the CDR3: TGCAGTGCTAGAGATGTGTTCTACGAGCAGTACTTC.

This clone was detected ten times or more. The rearrangement uses TRBV2 and TRBJ2-7, with 9 bases that match TRBD1. CDR1 is SNHLY and CDR2 is FYNNEI in the germline V gene. Unmatched junction bases numbered 7, after V lost 6 bases and J lost 1 base. The CDR3 is 15 amino acids. In DNA, the CDR3 is TGTGCCAGCAGAGACCCCGGGACAGGGTCCTACGAGCAGTACTTC. Translated: CASRDPGTGSYEQYF.

V gene TRBV6-2 or TRBV6-3 combines with J gene TRBJ1-2; 10 nucleotides match TRBD1. Trimming removed 2 bases from V and 3 bases from J; junction bases left unmatched: 9. Germline V gene sequence: CDR1 MNHEY, CDR2 SVGEGT. CDR3 length: 17 amino acids. The CDR3 loop reads CASSYTGDRGFDYGYTF. DNA for the CDR3: TGTGCCAGCAGTTACACGGGGGACAGGGGCTTCGACTATGGCTACACCTTC.

This clone was seen at least ten times. This rearrangement joins TRBV19 to TRBJ2-5, with TRBD1 identical over 11 bases. Germline CDR1 is LNHDA and CDR2 is SQIVND (reference sequence). This CDR3 contains 18 residues. Losses at the gene ends were 3 bases for V and 3 bases for J; bases not matched to a gene: 12. The CDR3 coding sequence is TGTGCCAGTAGTATCCTTCCTGGACAGGGGGCATCCAAAGAGACCCAGTACTTC. Its translation is CASSILPGQGASKETQYF.

In its sample, this clone was seen many times. The rearrangement uses TRBV28 and TRBJ2-1; D uncertain. The ends were cut back, 2 bases at V and 3 bases at J, with 11 bases in the middle. CDR3 length: 15 amino acids. Germline V CDR1 and CDR2: MDHEN, SYDVKM. CDR3 DNA: TGTGCCAGCAGTTTAACCCCCGACGGCTACAATGAGCAGTTCTTC. Protein: CASSLTPDGYNEQFF.

With respect to this clone: At one end the junction does not follow the germline gene, possibly because of a read error. The same CDR3 arises from other DNA sequences in this sample as well. The CDR3 protein is CASSLSGTGNYGYTF. The CDR3 nucleotides read TGTGCCAGCAGCCTAAGCGGGACAGGAAACTATGGATACACCTTC. The chain uses TRBV5-6 and TRBJ1-2, with 8 positions matching TRBD1. The length of the CDR3 is 15 residues. CDR1 is SGHDT, CDR2 YYEEEE, per germline. Together with reference TRBV5-6 and TRBJ1-2, the CDR3 gives the full variable domain: DAGVTQSPTHLIKTRGQQVTLRCSPKSGHDTVSWYQQALGQGPQFIFQYYEEEERQRGNFPDRFSGHQFPNYSSELNVNALLLGDSALYLCASSLSGTGNYGYTFGSGTRLTVV.

This clone was counted many times. This sequence joins TRBV6-4 and TRBJ1-2; possibly TRBD1 for D (6 bases). This CDR3 has 18 amino acids. The ends were cut back, 6 bases at V and 4 bases at J, with 27 bases in the middle. Germline CDR1 is MRHNA and CDR2 is SNTAGT. CDR3 bases: TGTGCCAGCAGCTCAAAAAGGGGGGGGGGGGTCGTTCCCTATGGCTACACCTTC. Translated: CASSSKRGGGVVPYGYTF.

This clone has at least ten counts. Other DNA sequences in the same sample also yield this CDR3. The chain recombines TRBV10-3 with TRBJ2-1, with 12 positions matching TRBD2. CDR3 length: 15 residues. In germline, CDR1 is ENHRY, CDR2 SYGVKD. The V gene end was trimmed by 5 bases and the J gene end by 5 bases; junction bases not matched to a gene: 4. The DNA of the CDR3 is TGTGCCATCAGTCTGACTAGCGGGAGTAACAATGAGCAGTTCTTC. This gives the protein CAISLTSGSNNEQFF.

This clone was seen a handful of times. The chain uses TRBV5-4 and TRBJ1-4; D perhaps matches TRBD1 (5 bases). Trimming stripped 4 bases from V and 8 bases from J, with 15 bases between. The CDR3 has 14 amino acids. The germline V gene has CDR1 SGHNT and CDR2 YYREEE (reference sequence). CDR3 residues: CASSDGGVGEKLFF. The CDR3 DNA follows: TGTGCCAGCAGCGATGGAGGGGTAGGGGAAAAACTGTTTTTT.

V gene TRBV9 combines with J gene TRBJ2-2; maybe TRBD2 (7 bases). V lost 5 bases and J 11 bases, leaving 19 bases between the germline ends. The CDR3 extends over 14 amino acids. Germline assignment: CDR1 SGDLS and CDR2 YYNGEE. CDR3 residues: CASRGGGTIGELFF. The CDR3, as DNA: TGTGCCAGCAGAGGGGGGGGAACCATCGGTGAGCTGTTTTTT.

This clone was detected many times. The J gene is TRBJ2-5, the V gene TRBV20-1; a weak D match, TRBD1 (5 bases). Trimming removed 0 bases at V and 7 bases at J, with 9 bases between. The germline gives CDR1 DFQATT, CDR2 SNEGSKA (reference sequence). This CDR3 has 12 residues. This CDR3 reads CSAREGHGTQYF. As DNA, the CDR3 is TGCAGTGCTAGAGAGGGGCATGGGACCCAGTACTTC.

This clone has ten or more counts. The rearrangement links TRBV7-3 to TRBJ1-1; 10 bases map to TRBD1. Germline V gene sequence: CDR1 SGHTA, CDR2 FQGTGA. The junction had 11 bases not matched to a gene; V was cut back by 1 base and J by 3 bases. The CDR3 is made up of 18 amino acids. The CDR3 protein is CASSLMGQGSILDTEAFF. The CDR3 region has the DNA TGTGCCAGCAGCTTAATGGGACAGGGGTCGATTTTGGACACTGAAGCTTTCTTT.

This clone came up a few times. The gene calls are TRBV27 and TRBJ1-1; 10 bases agree with TRBD1. This CDR3 spans 13 amino acids. Germline V lookup: CDR1 MNHEY, CDR2 SMNVEV (reference sequence). V gave up 8 bases and J gave up 5 bases; unmatched junction bases: 5. The CDR3 DNA follows: TGTGCCAGCGGGACAGGGGAGAGAACTGAAGCTTTCTTT. It translates to CASGTGERTEAFF.

This clone ranks as medium-sized (0.01 to 0.1%). The gene calls are TRBV6-2 or TRBV6-3 and TRBJ2-7; 10 nucleotides align to TRBD1. Unmatched junction bases numbered 17, after V lost 0 bases and J lost 6 bases. CDR1 and CDR2 (germline): MNHEY, SVGEGT. The CDR3 covers 19 residues. The CDR3 bases are TGTGCCAGCAGTTACTCCACTCGATCCATAATGGACAGGGGGTTCGAGCAGTACTTC. Protein sequence: CASSYSTRSIMDRGFEQYF.

In its sample, this clone was seen many times. The V gene is TRBV28, the J gene TRBJ1-5, with TRBD1 matching 7 bases. J lost 5 bases, V lost 4 bases, and 17 bases had no gene match. Germline V lookup: CDR1 MDHEN, CDR2 SYDVKM. The CDR3 is 18 amino acids. CDR3 bases: TGTGCCAGCAGTTCGGAGGACAGGTTTTCACAGTGGGATCAGCCCCAGCATTTT. Translated, it gives CASSSEDRFSQWDQPQHF.

This clone was counted many times. The gene calls are TRBV7-6 and TRBJ2-7; 8 bases fit TRBD1. V lost 4 bases and J lost 6; bases outside the gene matches: 8. The CDR3 spans 14 residues. Germline CDR1 is SGHVS and CDR2 is FNYEAQ. The CDR3 nucleotides are TGTGCCAGCAGCTCTGGTGGACAGGGAACCGAGCAGTACTTC. It encodes CASSSGGQGTEQYF.

This clone was picked up many times. The chain is built from TRBV2 and TRBJ2-5; D call uncertain. The CDR3 contains 13 residues. Germline V gene sequence: CDR1 SNHLY, CDR2 FYNNEI. Trimming took off 7 bases at V and 1 base at J, with 10 bases between the two ends. The CDR3 DNA is TGTGCCAGCACCGTACGACGCCAAGAGACCCAGTACTTC. Protein product: CASTVRRQETQYF.

By proportion, this clone is medium-sized (0.01 to 0.1%). This chain connects TRBV28 to TRBJ1-5; 7 nucleotides align to TRBD1. The CDR3 runs 14 residues. The junction had 8 bases not matched to a gene; V was cut back by 5 bases and J by 7 bases. Germline CDR1 is MDHEN and CDR2 is SYDVKM. CDR3 DNA sequence: TGTGCCAGCAGTAGGGGGCTGAAGGACCAGCCCCAGCATTTT. Its translation is CASSRGLKDQPQHF. The full variable domain, in which reference TRBV28 and TRBJ1-5 provide the parts outside the CDR3, is DVKVTQSSRYLVKRTGEKVFLECVQDMDHENMFWYRQDPGLGLRLIYFSYDVKMKEKGDIPEGYSVSREKKERFSLILESASTNQTSMYLCASSRGLKDQPQHFGDGTRLSIL.

The sample holds many counts of this clone. The chain combines TRBV5-6 with TRBJ1-1, with D perhaps TRBD1 (5 bases). The germline V gene encodes CDR1 SGHDT and CDR2 YYEEEE. The CDR3 consists of 14 residues. The V end lost 3 bases, the J end lost 6 bases, and 15 bases lay between the germline ends. CDR3 residues: CASSSRRGGAEAFF. The DNA of the CDR3 is TGTGCCAGCAGCTCTCGGAGGGGTGGTGCTGAAGCTTTCTTT.